The present T cell receptor beta chain was sequenced within a study of OX40 agonist ivuxolimab in advanced cancers. Study-level findings and limits: Relative to CD4+, CD8+ T cells held more expanded clones on average.

Repertoires were generated with immunoSEQ multiplex PCR, while TCRdb's copy carries only in-frame clones and drops some. Of some 54,000 clones listed, 65% to 80% are singletons. Germline CDR1 is SGHTA and CDR2 is FQGNSA. The CDR3 loop spans 15 amino acids. Trimming took off 2 bases at V and 6 bases at J, with 13 bases between the two ends. On this clone itself: Its antigen is undetermined.

The sample consisted of CD4+ or CD8+ T cells sorted from blood, taken in a trial of the OX40 agonist ivuxolimab. This chain joins TRBV7-2 and TRBJ2-2; D tentatively reads TRBD1 or TRBD2 (5 bases each). This receptor was identified in an adult with an advanced solid tumor such as melanoma, head and neck, liver or kidney cancer. CDR3 DNA sequence: TGTGCCAGCAGCTTACCTGGGGGTATTGCCGGGGAGCTGTTTTTT. Amino acids: CASSLPGGIAGELFF.